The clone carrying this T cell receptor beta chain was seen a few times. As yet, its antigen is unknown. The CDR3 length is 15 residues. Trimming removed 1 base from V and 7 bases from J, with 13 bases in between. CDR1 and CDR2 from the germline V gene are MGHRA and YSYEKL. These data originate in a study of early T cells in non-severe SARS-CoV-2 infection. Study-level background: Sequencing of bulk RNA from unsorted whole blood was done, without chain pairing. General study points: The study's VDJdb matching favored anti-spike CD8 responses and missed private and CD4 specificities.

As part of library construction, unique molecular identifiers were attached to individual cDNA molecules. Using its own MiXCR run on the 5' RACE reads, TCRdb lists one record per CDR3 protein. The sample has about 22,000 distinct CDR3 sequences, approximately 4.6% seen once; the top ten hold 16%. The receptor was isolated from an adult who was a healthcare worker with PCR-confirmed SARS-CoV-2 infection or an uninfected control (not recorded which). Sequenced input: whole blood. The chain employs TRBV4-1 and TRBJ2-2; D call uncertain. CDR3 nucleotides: TGCGCCAGCAGCCAAGGATGGGTCGGCGACGGGGAGCTGTTTTTT. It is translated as CASSQGWVGDGELFF.